The 19 T cell receptor beta chains presented below share a single source sample, sequenced in a study of blood T cell repertoires in COVID-19. Sequencing used immunoSEQ multiplex PCR; TCRdb keeps in-frame clones, though not all of them. The profile shows more than 200,000 clones, roughly 90% of them singletons. Sequencing used PBMCs or T cells enriched from blood (not recorded which). These receptors were collected from a woman between 25 and 40 years old who had recovered from COVID-19.

The count of this clone is one. The genes are TRBV11-3 and TRBJ2-1; 11 bases match TRBD2. CDR1 and CDR2 (germline): SGHNT, YENEEA. The CDR3 has 16 residues. The V segment lost 5 bases and the J segment 2 bases; nucleotides outside the gene matches: 5. This CDR3 reads CASSPMTSGAYNEQFF. CDR3 in DNA: TGTGCCAGCAGCCCGATGACTAGCGGGGCCTACAATGAGCAGTTCTTC.

V gene TRBV28 combines with J gene TRBJ1-2, with 8 bases matching TRBD1. The CDR3 totals 15 residues. Unmatched junction bases numbered 13, after V lost 6 bases and J lost 7 bases. Germline assignment: CDR1 MDHEN and CDR2 SYDVKM. CDR3 in DNA: TGTGCCAGCAGCCCGCACCAGGGGGCGCAGGGTGGCTACACCTTC. It encodes CASSPHQGAQGGYTF.

The chain has TRBV7-2 and TRBJ2-1; TRBD2 matches 9 bases. CDR3 length: 15 residues. The V and J ends lost 5 bases and 4 bases, in that order; junction bases with no gene match: 6. CDR1 and CDR2 (germline): SGHTA, FQGNSA. In DNA, the CDR3 is TGTGCCAGCAGCCGGCGGACTAGCGATTACAATGAGCAGTTCTTC. Encoded protein: CASSRRTSDYNEQFF.

The rearrangement uses TRBV4-1 and TRBJ2-1; 10 nucleotides match TRBD2. Trimming removed 4 bases from V and 5 bases from J; junction bases left unmatched: 5. Per germline, CDR1 MGHRA and CDR2 YSYEKL. This CDR3 has 15 amino acids. CDR3 coding DNA: TGCGCCAGCAGCCCCTCGGGACTAGCGAACAATGAGCAGTTCTTC. Encoded protein: CASSPSGLANNEQFF.

The CDR3 sequence: CASSLTVDHNEQFF. The CDR3 DNA is TGTGCCAGCAGTTTGACAGTTGATCACAATGAGCAGTTCTTC. This chain uses TRBV5-5 with TRBJ2-1, with a possible D match to TRBD1 (5 bases). V was pared by 5 bases and J by 5 bases, with 14 bases between. Germline loops: CDR1 SGHKS, CDR2 YYEKEE (reference sequence). This CDR3 contains 14 residues.

The chain carries TRBV29-1 and TRBJ1-5, with 9 bases fitting TRBD1. Germline V gives CDR1 SQVTM, CDR2 ANQGSEA. Germline trimming cut 5 bases from V and 2 bases from J; bases unmatched to any gene: 1. The length of the CDR3 is 13 residues. The DNA for the CDR3 is TGCAGCGTTCGGACAGGGGGCAATCAGCCCCAGCATTTT. It codes for CSVRTGGNQPQHF.

This chain joins TRBV19 and TRBJ2-3; the match to TRBD2 covers 10 bases. The CDR3 has 16 residues. V lost 10 bases, J lost 5 bases, and 15 bases stayed unmatched. CDR1 LNHDA and CDR2 SQIVND come from the germline V gene (reference sequence). The CDR3 DNA follows: TGTGCCACTCGATTCGGAGCGGGAGGGCCGGGAGATACGCAGTATTTT. Its protein product is CATRFGAGGPGDTQYF.

The rearrangement links TRBV5-1 to TRBJ1-4; the D is unclear. CDR3 length: 16 residues. The V end lost 0 bases, the J end lost 7 bases, and 16 bases lay between the germline ends. The germline gives CDR1 SGHRS, CDR2 YFSETQ. As DNA, the CDR3 is TGCGCCAGCAGCTTGGCCGGTGGAGACCCTGCTGAAAAACTGTTTTTT. Translation: CASSLAGGDPAEKLFF. Using reference TRBV5-1 and TRBJ1-4 for the parts outside the CDR3, the full variable domain is KAGVTQTPRYLIKTRGQQVTLSCSPISGHRSVSWYQQTPGQGLQFLFEYFSETQRNKGNFPGRFSGRQFSNSRSEMNVSTLELGDSALYLCASSLAGGDPAEKLFFGSGTQLSVL.

The genes are TRBV19 and TRBJ1-5, with 9 nucleotides matching TRBD1. There are 16 residues in the CDR3. Trimming at V came to 6 bases and at J to 3 bases, leaving 9 bases not matched to a gene. Germline V gene data show CDR1 as LNHDA and CDR2 as SQIVND (reference sequence). CDR3: CASSPSGTGLNQPQHF. CDR3 sequence (DNA): TGTGCCAGTAGCCCCTCCGGGACAGGGCTCAATCAGCCCCAGCATTTT.

The rearrangement uses TRBV28 and TRBJ2-3; D possibly corresponds to TRBD2 (5 bases). Trimming pared 5 bases from V and 2 bases from J, leaving 17 bases between. CDR3 size: 16 residues. Germline-derived CDR1 and CDR2 are MDHEN and SYDVKM. CDR3 nucleotides: TGTGCCAGCAGTCCGGCCCTAGCCGGTTACACAGATACGCAGTATTTT. Translation: CASSPALAGYTDTQYF. The variable domain in full, with the rest retrieved from reference TRBV28 and TRBJ2-3, is DVKVTQSSRYLVKRTGEKVFLECVQDMDHENMFWYRQDPGLGLRLIYFSYDVKMKEKGDIPEGYSVSREKKERFSLILESASTNQTSMYLCASSPALAGYTDTQYFGPGTRLTVL.

This rearrangement joins TRBV28 to TRBJ2-4, with TRBD1 matching over 7 bases. The germline V gene encodes CDR1 MDHEN and CDR2 SYDVKM. This CDR3 region has 13 residues. The ends lost 3 bases at V and 4 bases at J; junction bases unmatched: 0. CDR3 coding DNA: TGTGCCAGCAGTTTGACAGGGAAAAACATTCAGTACTTC. Its protein product is CASSLTGKNIQYF.

V gene TRBV5-1 combines with J gene TRBJ2-3; D is perhaps TRBD1 (6 bases). This CDR3 comprises 14 residues. Germline CDR1 SGHRS, CDR2 YFSETQ. V was trimmed by 2 bases and J by 0 bases, leaving 7 bases between them. CDR3 in amino acids: CASSFGQSTDTQYF. CDR3 nucleotides: TGCGCCAGCAGCTTCGGACAGAGCACAGATACGCAGTATTTT.

The rearrangement uses TRBV3-1 (or the pseudogene TRBV3-2) and TRBJ2-1; TRBD2 aligns across 10 bases. Germline loops: CDR1 LGHDT, CDR2 YNNKEL (reference sequence). Trimming removed 2 bases from V and 4 bases from J; junction bases left unmatched: 2. This CDR3 contains 15 residues. In DNA, the CDR3 is TGTGCCAGCAGCCAAAGGACTAGCGGATACAATGAGCAGTTCTTC. Translated: CASSQRTSGYNEQFF.

The chain uses TRBV28 and TRBJ2-1, with TRBD2 matching over 11 bases. With V trimmed by 7 bases and J by 2 bases, 16 bases remained unmatched. Per the germline V gene, CDR1 is MDHEN and CDR2 is SYDVKM. The CDR3 sequence is 19 residues long. Here the CDR3 reads CASINGGLAGYLTYNEQFF. The CDR3, as DNA: TGTGCCAGCATCAACGGCGGACTAGCGGGTTATCTAACCTACAATGAGCAGTTCTTC.

The rearrangement links TRBV3-1 (or the pseudogene TRBV3-2) to TRBJ1-5; D is perhaps TRBD1 (6 bases). The CDR3 length is 14 residues. Germline values: CDR1 LGHDT, CDR2 YNNKEL (reference sequence). The V gene lost 4 bases and the J gene lost 1 base, with 8 bases spanning the gap. The CDR3 loop reads CASSPGQSNQPQHF. CDR3 coding DNA: TGTGCCAGCAGCCCCGGACAGAGCAATCAGCCCCAGCATTTT.

V gene TRBV10-1 combines with J gene TRBJ2-3; a possible D gene is TRBD1 (5 bases). Trimming shortened V by 0 bases and J by 3 bases, and 13 bases separated the two germline ends. The CDR3 loop spans 16 amino acids. From germline, CDR1 is WNHNN and CDR2 SYGVQD (reference sequence). The CDR3 nucleotides read TGCGCCAGCAGTGAGTCCCAGGGAAGGGGAACAGATACGCAGTATTTT. Translating it yields CASSESQGRGTDTQYF.

This sequence joins TRBV13 and TRBJ2-1; TRBD2 is a possible D gene (5 bases). The CDR3 spans 15 residues. Germline loops: CDR1 PRHDT, CDR2 FYEKMQ (reference sequence). Trimming left V 5 bases short and J 5 bases short, with 16 bases between. CDR3 sequence: CASSLLSSFHNEQFF. CDR3 DNA sequence: TGTGCCAGCAGCCTATTGTCTAGCTTCCACAATGAGCAGTTCTTC.

The chain links TRBV7-3 to TRBJ2-1; tentatively, D is TRBD1 (6 bases). V was shortened by 0 bases and J by 0 bases, with 9 bases between the two germline ends. Germline CDR1 is SGHTA and CDR2 is FQGTGA. This CDR3 spans 16 amino acids. The CDR3 DNA follows: TGTGCCAGCAGCTTAACGGGGGCGGGCTCCTACAATGAGCAGTTCTTC. Translation gives CASSLTGAGSYNEQFF.

A few counts support this clone. The J gene is TRBJ2-1, the V gene TRBV18, with a tentative D call TRBD2 (6 bases). V lost 5 bases and J 5 bases, leaving 13 bases between the germline ends. Germline V CDR1 and CDR2: KGHSH, LQKENI. This CDR3 comprises 14 residues. The CDR3 DNA is TGTGCCAGCTCAGAGCGGGCGGGGAACAATGAGCAGTTCTTC. This codes for CASSERAGNNEQFF.